The rows below give T cell receptor beta chains drawn from one sample of a study of shared clonotypes between healthy human individuals. Data came from immunoSEQ multiplex PCR; TCRdb stores just in-frame clones and leaves some out. Among fewer than 850,000 clones listed, around 96% were seen once. The sample taken for sequencing was naive CD8+ T cells sorted from blood. The receptors were sampled from a man aged 30 to 39 in good health. CDR3s include the opening cysteine and the closing phenylalanine or tryptophan. The order of the fields is D gene, V gene, J gene, CDR3 DNA, CDR3 protein. D genes are given only for firm matches.

>TRBD2|TRBV9|TRBJ2-1
TGTGCCAGCAGCGTAGCGGGGGGGACCTACAATGAGCAGTTCTTC
CASSVAGGTYNEQFF
>TRBD1|TRBV29-1|TRBJ2-7
TGCAGCGTTGAGGAAGCCGGGACAGGCTCCTACGAGCAGTACTTC
CSVEEAGTGSYEQYF
>TRBD1|TRBV29-1|TRBJ2-7
TGCAGCGTAGAGGACAGGGGGCAATCCTACGAGCAGTACTTC
CSVEDRGQSYEQYF
>NA|TRBV27|TRBJ2-7
TGTGCCAGCAGTTCCGGCTACGAGCAGTACTTC
CASSSGYEQYF
>TRBD1|TRBV6-5|TRBJ1-2
TGTGCCAGCAGTACTGGGACAGACTTTAACTATGGCTACACCTTC
CASSTGTDFNYGYTF
>TRBD2|TRBV7-9|TRBJ2-5
TGTGCCAGCAGCTTAAGGGTGCGCGGGGGAGAGACCCAGTACTTC
CASSLRVRGGETQYF
>NA|TRBV4-3|TRBJ2-1
TGCGCCAGCAGCCAAGAGCTTATAGCCAACAATGAGCAGTTCTTC
CASSQELIANNEQFF
>NA|TRBV7-9|TRBJ2-4
TGTGCCAGCAGCTTAGAGTTTAGAAACATTCAGTACTTC
CASSLEFRNIQYF
>TRBD2|TRBV5-1|TRBJ2-7
TGCGCCAGCAGCCCCGGGACTAGCGACTACGAGCAGTACTTC
CASSPGTSDYEQYF
>NA|TRBV7-9|TRBJ2-7
TGTGCCAGCAGCTTAGAGGGCGGCTACGAGCAGTACTTC
CASSLEGGYEQYF
>TRBD2|TRBV29-1|TRBJ2-7
TGCAGCGTTATCCCCCTAGCGGGAGTTGGTGAGCAGTACTTC
CSVIPLAGVGEQYF
>NA|TRBV4-1|TRBJ2-5
TGCGCCAGCAGCTTCATTAAAATCGGCAGCCAGCAAGAGACCCAGTACTTC
CASSFIKIGSQQETQYF
>TRBD1|TRBV5-5|TRBJ2-1
TGTGCCAGCAGCCTTAAACCGGACAGGGGGACATACAATGAGCAGTTCTTC
CASSLKPDRGTYNEQFF
>NA|TRBV7-2|TRBJ2-3
TGTGCCAGCAGCTCTTATAGCACAGATACGCAGTATTTT
CASSSYSTDTQYF